These 9 T cell receptor beta chains originate from one sample sequenced in a study of T cells expressing NK-cell markers. Following a re-call of the 5' RACE reads, TCRdb has one entry per CDR3 protein and lacks DNA. The data show about 440,000 distinct CDR3 sequences, and the top ten clones hold 7.3%. Material for sequencing was blood T cells: a sorted CD56 or NKG2C T cell subset, CD4+ or CD8+ T cells, or bulk PBMC T cells (not recorded which). The receptor set was obtained from a woman between 18 and 75 years old in good health.

The J gene is TRBJ2-5, the V gene TRBV27; TCRdb calls TRBD2, which cannot be checked without DNA. CDR1 and CDR2 (germline): MNHEY, SMNVEV (reference sequence). CDR3 length: 17 amino acids. The CDR3 sequence: CASSRGLADLYQETQYF.

V usage is TRBV20-1 and J usage is TRBJ1-1; there is no DNA to check the TCRdb D call of TRBD1. The CDR3 is 13 residues long. CDR1 and CDR2 from the germline V gene are DFQATT and SNEGSKA (reference sequence). CDR3 protein: CSAPSRHQGEAFF.

The chain links TRBV7-2 to TRBJ2-3; the TRBD2 assignment by TCRdb is unverifiable without DNA. Per germline, CDR1 SGHTA and CDR2 FQGNSA. The CDR3 runs 15 residues. The CDR3 region is CASSSSGRAGDTQYF. Using reference TRBV7-2 and TRBJ2-3 for the parts outside the CDR3, the full variable domain is GAGVSQSPSNKVTEKGKDVELRCDPISGHTALYWYRQSLGQGLEFLIYFQGNSAPDKSGLPSDRFSAERTGGSVSTLTIQRTQQEDSAVYLCASSSSGRAGDTQYFGPGTRLTVL.

This chain joins TRBV10-3 and TRBJ2-7; TCRdb selects TRBD2, and the lack of DNA leaves this call unchecked. The CDR3 length is 14 residues. The germline V gene has CDR1 ENHRY and CDR2 SYGVKD. CDR3 residues: CAISEVAGDYEQYF.

The V and J genes are TRBV20-1 and TRBJ2-5; TCRdb proposes TRBD2, but this gene call is untestable without DNA. This CDR3 contains 15 residues. CDR1 and CDR2 (germline): DFQATT, SNEGSKA (reference sequence). CDR3 sequence: CSARPRLAGLETQYF.

This chain joins TRBV29-1 and TRBJ2-3; TCRdb names TRBD2, which stays unverified in the absence of DNA. This CDR3 has 14 amino acids. CDR1 and CDR2 from the germline V gene are SQVTM and ANQGSEA. CDR3: CSFLAGGTTDTQYF.

The chain recombines TRBV10-3 with TRBJ2-3; the TRBD2 assignment by TCRdb is unverifiable without DNA. Germline CDR1 reads ENHRY; CDR2 reads SYGVKD. This CDR3 is built from 14 residues. CDR3 protein: CAIRNSGGSDTQYF.

J is TRBJ2-7 and V is TRBV5-1; TCRdb proposes TRBD2, but this gene call is untestable without DNA. CDR3 length: 16 amino acids. Germline assignment: CDR1 SGHRS and CDR2 YFSETQ. This CDR3 reads CASSYYRTSSNDEQYF.

The chain couples TRBV29-1 to TRBJ1-1. CDR3 length: 13 residues. Germline lookup yields CDR1 SQVTM and CDR2 ANQGSEA. The CDR3 sequence is CSVESPGITEAFF.